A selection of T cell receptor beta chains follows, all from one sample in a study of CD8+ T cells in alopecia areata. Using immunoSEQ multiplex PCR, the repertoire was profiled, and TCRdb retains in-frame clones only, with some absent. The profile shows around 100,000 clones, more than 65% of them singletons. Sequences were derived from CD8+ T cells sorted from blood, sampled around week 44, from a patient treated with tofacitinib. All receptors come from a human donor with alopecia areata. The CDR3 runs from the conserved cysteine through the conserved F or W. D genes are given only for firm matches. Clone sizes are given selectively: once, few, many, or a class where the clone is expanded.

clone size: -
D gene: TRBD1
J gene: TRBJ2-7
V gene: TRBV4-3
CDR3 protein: CASSQARGQGYEQYF
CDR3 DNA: TGCGCCAGCAGCCAAGCCCGAGGACAGGGGTACGAGCAGTACTTC

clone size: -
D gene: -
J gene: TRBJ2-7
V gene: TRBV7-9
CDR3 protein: CASSSDNHPYYEQYF
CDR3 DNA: TGTGCCAGCAGCTCCGACAACCATCCCTACTACGAGCAGTACTTC

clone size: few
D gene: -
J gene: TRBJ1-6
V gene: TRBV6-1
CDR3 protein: CASSEALPGKSNSPLHF
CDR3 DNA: TGTGCCAGCAGTGAAGCGCTTCCAGGAAAGAGTAATTCACCCCTCCACTTT

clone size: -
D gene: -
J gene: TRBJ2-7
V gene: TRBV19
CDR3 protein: CASSMDSTYEQYF
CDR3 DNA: TGTGCCAGTAGTATGGACAGTACCTACGAGCAGTACTTC

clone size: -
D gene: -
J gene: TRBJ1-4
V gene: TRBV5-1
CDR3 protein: CASSPRGATANRFGKLFF
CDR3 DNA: TGCGCCAGCAGCCCCCGGGGGGCGACGGCAAATCGCTTCGGAAAACTGTTTTTT

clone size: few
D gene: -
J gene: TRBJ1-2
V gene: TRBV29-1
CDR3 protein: CSVDRANGYTF
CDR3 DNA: TGCAGCGTTGACAGGGCGAATGGCTACACCTTC

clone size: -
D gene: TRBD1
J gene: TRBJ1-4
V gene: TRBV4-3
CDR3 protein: CASSQFGQGFEKLFF
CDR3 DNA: TGCGCCAGCAGCCAATTCGGACAGGGCTTCGAAAAACTGTTTTTT

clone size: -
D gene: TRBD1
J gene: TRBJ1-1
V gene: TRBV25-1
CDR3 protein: CASSDPGQGDTEAFF
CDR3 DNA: TGTGCCAGCAGTGACCCCGGACAGGGCGACACTGAAGCTTTCTTT

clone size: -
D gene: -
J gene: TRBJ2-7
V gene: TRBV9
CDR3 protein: CASSVDEYYEQYF
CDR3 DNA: TGTGCCAGCAGCGTAGATGAGTACTACGAGCAGTACTTC

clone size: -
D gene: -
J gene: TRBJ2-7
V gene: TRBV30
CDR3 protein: CAWSASYEQYF
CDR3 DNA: TGTGCCTGGAGTGCCTCTTACGAGCAGTACTTC

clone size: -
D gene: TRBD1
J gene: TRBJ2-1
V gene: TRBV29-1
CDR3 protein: CSVAGTGSGTGWNEQFF
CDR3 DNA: TGCAGCGTCGCCGGGACAGGGTCAGGGACAGGTTGGAATGAGCAGTTCTTC

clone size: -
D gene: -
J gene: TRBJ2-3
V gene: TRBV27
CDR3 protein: CASREGLFIDTQYF
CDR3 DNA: TGTGCCAGCAGAGAAGGACTCTTTATCGATACGCAGTATTTT

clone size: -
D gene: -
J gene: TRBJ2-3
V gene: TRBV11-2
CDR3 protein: CASSQQGDTQYF
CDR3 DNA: TGTGCCAGCAGTCAACAGGGCGATACGCAGTATTTT

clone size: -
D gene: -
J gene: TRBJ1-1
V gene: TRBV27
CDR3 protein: CASSLGGPNTEAFF
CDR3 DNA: TGTGCCAGCAGTCTTGGGGGCCCGAACACTGAAGCTTTCTTT

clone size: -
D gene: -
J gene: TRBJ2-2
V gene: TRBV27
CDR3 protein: CASRKGPYTGELFF
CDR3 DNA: TGTGCCAGCAGGAAGGGACCTTACACCGGGGAGCTGTTTTTT

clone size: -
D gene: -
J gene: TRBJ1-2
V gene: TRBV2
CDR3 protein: CASSEPGIVVSGYTF
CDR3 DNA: TGTGCCAGCAGTGAACCCGGTATCGTTGTGTCAGGCTACACCTTC

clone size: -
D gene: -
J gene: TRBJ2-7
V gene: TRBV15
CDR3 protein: CATSEGIDTYEQYF
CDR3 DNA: TGTGCCACCAGCGAGGGGATAGACACCTACGAGCAGTACTTC